The 7 T cell receptor beta chains below all came from one sample that was sequenced in a study of T cell responses to AZD1222 COVID-19 vaccine. This table comes from immunoSEQ multiplex PCR, and its TCRdb copy is limited to in-frame clones, with some not included. This table has over 95,000 clones, approximately 90% appearing once. This specimen was peripheral blood, taken on day 0 of AZD1222 vaccination. The origin of the receptors is an adult in good health.

CDR3 amino acids: CASSQDRLAGGRYNEQFF. In DNA form, the CDR3 reads TGTGCCAGCAGCCAAGATAGGTTAGCGGGAGGGCGCTACAATGAGCAGTTCTTC. The chain combines TRBV14 with TRBJ2-1; 11 bases align to TRBD2. The junction had 7 bases not matched to a gene; V was cut back by 0 bases and J by 3 bases. Germline V lookup: CDR1 SGHDN, CDR2 FVKESK. The CDR3 has 18 amino acids.

With regard to this clone: Germline and junction disagree at one end, which may indicate a read error. J is TRBJ2-5 and V is TRBV5-1; TRBD2 is a possible D gene (5 bases). Per germline, CDR1 SGHRS and CDR2 YFSETQ. The CDR3 covers 18 residues. The CDR3 is CASSQLGSNYGIRETQYF. The DNA of the CDR3 is TGTGCCAGCAGCCAGTTGGGATCAAATTACGGGATCCGGGAGACCCAGTACTTC.

On this clone itself: A junction boundary mismatches the germline segment, possibly from a read error. The chain is built from TRBV5-1 and TRBJ2-1, with D tentatively TRBD1 (6 bases). The CDR3 runs 15 residues. CDR1 SGHRS and CDR2 YFSETQ come from the germline V gene. The CDR3 region is CASSDDRRINNEQFF. DNA of the CDR3: TGTGCCAGCAGCGATGACAGGCGAATAAACAATGAGCAGTTCTTC.

This chain uses TRBV5-4 with TRBJ1-4; 7 bases agree with TRBD1. In germline, CDR1 is SGHNT, CDR2 YYREEE (reference sequence). This CDR3 spans 15 amino acids. After removal of 4 bases from V and 5 bases from J, the junction contained 8 bases not matched to a gene. DNA of the CDR3: TGTGCCAGCAGCCCAGGGGGACGGGGAAATGAAAAACTGTTTTTT. It is translated as CASSPGGRGNEKLFF.

The rearrangement uses TRBV7-9 and TRBJ2-3; tentatively, D is TRBD1 or TRBD2 (5 bases each). The CDR3 totals 17 residues. V was shortened by 4 bases and J by 0 bases, with 17 bases between the two germline ends. Germline assignment: CDR1 SEHNR and CDR2 FQNEAQ (reference sequence). CDR3 in DNA: TGTGCCAGCAGCTCCCCCAGGGTGGGGGTTAGCACAGATACGCAGTATTTT. It yields the protein CASSSPRVGVSTDTQYF.

The DNA of the CDR3 is TGTGCCAGCAGCCCCGGGACCAGCTATGGCTACACCTTC. Its protein is CASSPGTSYGYTF. The gene calls are TRBV13 and TRBJ1-2, with TRBD1 as a possible D gene (5 bases). The CDR3 is made up of 13 amino acids. V lost 5 bases to trimming and J lost 4 bases, with 11 bases between them. Germline V CDR1 and CDR2: PRHDT, FYEKMQ (reference sequence).

CDR3 coding DNA: TGTGCCACCAGCAGAGATCCAGCGGGGACAAGCTACAATGAGCAGTTCTTC. Its protein product is CATSRDPAGTSYNEQFF. J is TRBJ2-1 and V is TRBV15, with D possibly matching TRBD2 (7 bases). Trimming shortened V by 0 bases and J by 3 bases, and 15 bases separated the two germline ends. Germline lookup yields CDR1 LNHNV and CDR2 YYDKDF (reference sequence). This CDR3 spans 17 amino acids.